This T cell receptor beta chain was identified during a study of T cells in localized non-small cell lung cancer. Whole-study results and caveats: Multi-region tumor sequencing was not done, so intratumor heterogeneity could not be excluded. The highest T cell clonality was in uninvolved adjacent lung, above tumor. Adjacent lung held a median roughly 60 of the top 100 tumor clones.

This CDR3 is 13 amino acids long. Germline V lookup: CDR1 LNHDA, CDR2 SQIVND (reference sequence). The ends were cut back, 8 bases at V and 8 bases at J, with 15 bases in the middle. Assay: immunoSEQ multiplex PCR; the TCRdb copy retains only in-frame clones and omits some. The sample has roughly 1,500 clones; 25% to 30% are singletons. This clone was counted between two and nine times. Its antigen is unidentified. In each case, adjacent lung free of atypia was taken at least 2 cm from the tumor margin. The sample consisted of normal lung tissue next to the tumor, taken before any cancer treatment. J is TRBJ1-4 and V is TRBV19, with D tentatively TRBD1 (6 bases). This TCR was sampled from a man between 35 and 75 years old with stage I lung adenocarcinoma. In DNA, the CDR3 is TGTGCCAGTGCCGACAGGCCAGGCGAAAAACTGTTTTTT. Translation gives CASADRPGEKLFF.